This TCR beta chain is drawn from a study of long-term antiretroviral therapy in people with HIV. CDR1 is MGHRA and CDR2 is YSYEKL in the germline V gene. CDR3 size: 16 residues. Germline trimming cut 0 bases from V and 5 bases from J; bases unmatched to any gene: 7. Survey-level immunoSEQ v3.0 assays were run. Clones were sequenced by immunoSEQ multiplex PCR, and TCRdb holds only the in-frame ones, with some missing. This sample has thousands of clones, with roughly 87% found just once. Post-ART PBMC samples numbered at least two per donor, and pre-ART ones at least one. This sequence originates from a man aged 40-50 years with HIV. The sample here was unsorted PBMCs, taken 0.1 years after starting antiretroviral therapy. The chain links TRBV4-1 to TRBJ2-3; 8 bases agree with TRBD2. CDR3 DNA sequence: TGCGCCAGCAGCCAAGAGCCTAGCGGGTATGTAGATACGCAGTATTTT. Encoded protein: CASSQEPSGYVDTQYF.